One and the same sample provided the 13 T cell receptor beta chains below, sequenced in a study of T cells in Graves' hyperthyroidism and ophthalmopathy. RNA transcripts gave rise to amplified TCR beta CDR3 regions. HTBI primers drove first-round RT-PCR of the TCR CDR3. TCRdb reprocessed the multiplex PCR reads with MiXCR, giving one entry per CDR3 protein. The sample holds hundreds of thousands of distinct CDR3 sequences, less than 15% seen once. Sequenced sample: blood. Receptors originate from a woman younger than 35 with Graves' hyperthyroidism.

This clonotype was detected ten times or more. CDR3 in amino acids: CSASTGTGSYEQYF. DNA of the CDR3: TGCAGTGCCTCCACCGGGACAGGATCCTACGAGCAGTACTTC. J is TRBJ2-7 and V is TRBV20-1; TRBD1 matches at 8 bases. The CDR3 consists of 14 residues. The J segment lost 1 base and the V segment lost 6 bases, leaving 8 bases of the junction unmatched. Germline assignment: CDR1 DFQATT and CDR2 SNEGSKA (reference sequence).

This chain uses TRBV6-2 or TRBV6-3 with TRBJ2-7, with 7 positions matching TRBD1. Germline CDR1 reads MNHEY; CDR2 reads SVGEGT. The CDR3 covers 13 residues. J lost 2 bases, V lost 5 bases, and 3 bases had no gene match. The CDR3 region has the DNA TGTGCCAGCAGTGGGACAGAGACCTACGAGCAGTACTTC. This codes for CASSGTETYEQYF.

This clonotype was counted only a few times. The chain recombines TRBV14 with TRBJ2-1; 11 bases are a match to TRBD2. The V gene end was trimmed by 4 bases and the J gene end by 5 bases; junction bases not matched to a gene: 4. The CDR3 is made up of 15 amino acids. Germline V CDR1 and CDR2: SGHDN, FVKESK. This CDR3 is CASSPRGLADNEQFF. The CDR3 DNA is TGTGCCAGCAGCCCGCGGGGACTAGCGGACAATGAGCAGTTCTTC.

There are many counts of this clonotype. The rearrangement uses TRBV19 and TRBJ1-5; D might be TRBD1 (6 bases). From germline, CDR1 is LNHDA and CDR2 SQIVND (reference sequence). The V and J ends lost 4 bases and 1 base respectively, with 14 bases between them. The length of the CDR3 is 16 residues. The CDR3: CASSTQGKRSNQPQHF. Here the CDR3 DNA reads TGTGCCAGTAGTACACAGGGTAAAAGGAGCAATCAGCCCCAGCATTTT.

This clonotype was recorded at least ten times. This chain links TRBV4-1 with TRBJ2-7; D is unresolved. Trimming removed 4 bases from V and 6 bases from J, with 13 bases in between. The CDR3 runs to 13 residues. Looked up from germline, CDR1 is MGHRA and CDR2 is YSYEKL. The CDR3 sequence is CASSPSWVGEQYF. Written as DNA, the CDR3 is TGCGCCAGCAGCCCGTCGTGGGTTGGCGAGCAGTACTTC.

This clonotype was observed many times. This sequence joins TRBV28 and TRBJ1-5; D is ambiguous. Germline V gene sequence: CDR1 MDHEN, CDR2 SYDVKM. The V end lost 5 bases, the J end lost 5 bases, and 19 bases lay between the germline ends. This CDR3 region has 16 residues. For the CDR3, the DNA is TGTGCCAGCAGTCCCCCAGTCCAGATTTTCTATCAGCCCCAGCATTTT. Translation gives CASSPPVQIFYQPQHF.

This clonotype was seen many times. CDR3 protein: CASSAWEPQHF. CDR3 sequence (DNA): TGTGCCAGCAGTGCGTGGGAGCCCCAGCATTTT. The chain uses TRBV28 and TRBJ1-5; D remains unclear. CDR1 MDHEN and CDR2 SYDVKM come from the germline V gene. V was cut by 5 bases and J by 8 bases, with 7 bases left in between. The CDR3 runs 11 residues.

This clonotype was seen repeatedly, ten times or more. The chain joins TRBV28 to TRBJ1-1; 9 bases fit TRBD1. CDR3 length: 14 residues. V lost 5 bases, J lost 1 base, and 2 bases stayed unmatched. The germline V gene encodes CDR1 MDHEN and CDR2 SYDVKM. The CDR3 sequence: CASSKGQGNTEAFF. DNA of the CDR3: TGTGCCAGCAGTAAGGGACAGGGGAACACTGAAGCTTTCTTT.

This clonotype was detected many times. The rearrangement uses TRBV20-1 and TRBJ2-3; D is ambiguous. Germline CDR1 is DFQATT and CDR2 is SNEGSKA (reference sequence). The CDR3 totals 13 residues. V lost 1 base to trimming and J lost 2 bases, with 7 bases between them. As DNA, the CDR3 is TGCAGTGCTAGAGCACGCTACACAGATACGCAGTATTTT. Translation gives CSARARYTDTQYF.

This clonotype has ten or more counts. V is TRBV20-1 and J is TRBJ1-2; maybe TRBD1 (6 bases). The ends were cut back, 6 bases at V and 5 bases at J, with 10 bases in the middle. CDR1 is DFQATT, CDR2 SNEGSKA, per germline (reference sequence). This CDR3 region has 11 residues. The CDR3 here is CSAPDSYGYTF. CDR3 bases: TGCAGTGCGCCGGACAGTTATGGCTACACCTTC.

The sample holds many counts of this clonotype. This rearrangement joins TRBV28 to TRBJ2-7, with D unresolved. Between the trimmed V and J ends, which lost 2 bases and 7 bases, there was a span of 9 bases. Germline V gene lookup returns CDR1 MDHEN and CDR2 SYDVKM. The CDR3 loop spans 12 amino acids. CDR3 protein: CASSLKLGEQYF. As DNA, the CDR3 is TGTGCCAGCAGTTTAAAGCTGGGGGAGCAGTACTTC.

This clonotype was picked up many times. The chain has TRBV18 and TRBJ1-1; 9 bases are shared with TRBD1. Trimming removed 6 bases from V and 3 bases from J; junction bases left unmatched: 11. CDR1 KGHSH and CDR2 LQKENI come from the germline V gene. The CDR3 is 16 amino acids. The CDR3 reads CASSLGQGSLHTEAFF. CDR3 nucleotide sequence: TGTGCCAGCTCGCTGGGACAGGGTTCTCTGCACACTGAAGCTTTCTTT.

This clonotype appeared a few times. V usage is TRBV7-9 and J usage is TRBJ1-2, with D possibly being TRBD1 (5 bases). The CDR3 runs 14 residues. V was cut by 2 bases and J by 3 bases, with 10 bases left in between. The germline gives CDR1 SEHNR, CDR2 FQNEAQ (reference sequence). CDR3 residues: CASSLPGQDYGYTF. The DNA of the CDR3 is TGTGCCAGCAGCTTACCTGGACAAGACTATGGCTACACCTTC.